The 18 T cell receptor beta chains reported below all come from one sample, sequenced in a study of shared T cell receptors in the human thymus. This table comes from immunoSEQ multiplex PCR, and its TCRdb copy is limited to in-frame clones, with some not included. Of roughly 660,000 clones in the sample, roughly 90% were seen once. The same sample was also studied in work on human thymus T cells.

Sequenced material: thymocytes. These TCRs come from a boy under three years old with a congenital heart defect.

The J gene is TRBJ1-4, the V gene TRBV11-2, with D possibly being TRBD1 (5 bases). Looked up from germline, CDR1 is SGHAT and CDR2 is FQNNGV. Trimming shortened V by 1 base and J by 0 bases, and 18 bases separated the two germline ends. CDR3 length equals 19 residues. CDR3 loop: CASSLAGRAGGATNEKLFF. In DNA, the CDR3 is TGTGCCAGCAGCTTAGCGGGCAGGGCGGGGGGTGCAACTAATGAAAAACTGTTTTTT. Full variable domain (remainder filled in from reference TRBV11-2 and TRBJ1-4): EAGVAQSPRYKIIEKRQSVAFWCNPISGHATLYWYQQILGQGPKLLIQFQNNGVVDDSQLPKDRFSAERLKGVDSTLKIQPAKLEDSAVYLCASSLAGRAGGATNEKLFFGSGTQLSVL.

The chain employs TRBV4-1 and TRBJ1-4; D remains unclear. Germline CDR1 is MGHRA and CDR2 is YSYEKL. The CDR3 length is 16 residues. V gave up 0 bases and J gave up 3 bases, with 11 bases separating them. The CDR3 bases are TGCGCCAGCAGCCAAGAGTACGAGGGCTCTAATGAAAAACTGTTTTTT. As protein: CASSQEYEGSNEKLFF.

The chain combines TRBV29-1 with TRBJ2-3, with TRBD2 identical over 8 bases. This CDR3 has 14 amino acids. Germline V gives CDR1 SQVTM, CDR2 ANQGSEA. With V trimmed by 7 bases and J by 5 bases, 11 bases remained unmatched. This CDR3 reads CSADSGTMGDTQYF. The DNA of the CDR3 is TGCAGCGCTGATAGCGGGACGATGGGAGATACGCAGTATTTT.

The rearrangement links TRBV7-8 to TRBJ2-1; 12 bases are shared with TRBD2. The ends lost 5 bases at V and 4 bases at J; junction bases unmatched: 3. The CDR3 loop spans 15 amino acids. Germline V CDR1 and CDR2: SGHVS, FQNEAQ. CDR3 DNA sequence: TGTGCCAGCAGCCGGACTAGCGGGAATTACAATGAGCAGTTCTTC. It encodes CASSRTSGNYNEQFF.

The chain links TRBV7-6 to TRBJ1-4, with D uncertain. The V gene lost 1 base and the J gene lost 7 bases, with 22 bases spanning the gap. The germline V gene has CDR1 SGHVS and CDR2 FNYEAQ. The CDR3 is made up of 18 amino acids. In DNA form, the CDR3 reads TGTGCCAGCAGCTTAGAGGATAAGCGGGGATGGGGATCTGAAAAACTGTTTTTT. Translation gives CASSLEDKRGWGSEKLFF.

V gene TRBV5-1 combines with J gene TRBJ2-3, with D possibly being TRBD1 (5 bases). The CDR3 is 13 amino acids. Germline loops: CDR1 SGHRS, CDR2 YFSETQ. Trimming pared 4 bases from V and 2 bases from J, leaving 8 bases between. CDR3 protein: CASSPQDTDTQYF. The CDR3 DNA sequence: TGCGCCAGCAGCCCACAGGACACAGATACGCAGTATTTT. Combining the CDR3 with reference TRBV5-1 and TRBJ2-3 gives the whole variable domain KAGVTQTPRYLIKTRGQQVTLSCSPISGHRSVSWYQQTPGQGLQFLFEYFSETQRNKGNFPGRFSGRQFSNSRSEMNVSTLELGDSALYLCASSPQDTDTQYFGPGTRLTVL.

V gene TRBV27 combines with J gene TRBJ2-1; tentatively, D is TRBD2 (5 bases). CDR1 and CDR2 from the germline V gene are MNHEY and SMNVEV (reference sequence). The CDR3 runs 16 residues. Trimming shortened V by 4 bases and J by 0 bases, and 13 bases separated the two germline ends. DNA of the CDR3: TGTGCCAGCAGTTCGTACCTAGCTAGCTCCTACAATGAGCAGTTCTTC. This gives the protein CASSSYLASSYNEQFF.

CDR3 bases: TGTGCCAGCAGCTATGGACAGCACAACTATGGCTACACCTTC. It is translated as CASSYGQHNYGYTF. The J gene is TRBJ1-2, the V gene TRBV11-2; D is possibly TRBD1 (6 bases). V was shortened by 4 bases and J by 2 bases, with 11 bases between the two germline ends. Germline CDR1 reads SGHAT; CDR2 reads FQNNGV. The CDR3 totals 14 residues.

The J gene is TRBJ2-1, the V gene TRBV4-3; a possible D gene is TRBD2 (6 bases). V was shortened by 0 bases and J by 8 bases, with 17 bases between the two germline ends. The CDR3 totals 16 residues. Germline V gene data show CDR1 as LGHNA and CDR2 as YSLEER. The CDR3, as DNA: TGCGCCAGCAGCCAAGATACCGGGAGAGAGACCGATGAGCAGTTCTTC. This gives the protein CASSQDTGRETDEQFF.

This clone was detected only a few times. This sequence joins TRBV10-3 and TRBJ2-7, with TRBD2 identical over 14 bases. The CDR3 sequence is 14 residues long. V shed 7 bases, J shed 4 bases, and the junction held 3 bases outside the gene matches. CDR1 and CDR2 (germline): ENHRY, SYGVKD. The CDR3 nucleotides are TGTGCCATCACCCGGACTAGCGGGAGGTACGAGCAGTACTTC. Its translation is CAITRTSGRYEQYF.

This clone was counted between two and nine times. J is TRBJ1-2 and V is TRBV4-1; 8 nucleotides align to TRBD1. Looked up from germline, CDR1 is MGHRA and CDR2 is YSYEKL. The CDR3 extends over 17 amino acids. J gave up 2 bases and V 1 base, and 9 bases lay outside the gene matches. As DNA, the CDR3 is TGCGCCAGCAGCCAAGGGAGGGGGGACAGGATGAACTATGGCTACACCTTC. This encodes CASSQGRGDRMNYGYTF.

V is TRBV4-3 and J is TRBJ2-7; D remains unclear. Trimming stripped 0 bases from V and 0 bases from J, with 18 bases between. Germline V gene sequence: CDR1 LGHNA, CDR2 YSLEER. This CDR3 has 18 residues. This CDR3 reads CASSQDRVVTASSYEQYF. Here the CDR3 DNA reads TGCGCCAGCAGCCAAGACCGGGTCGTGACGGCGAGCTCCTACGAGCAGTACTTC.

This chain connects TRBV15 to TRBJ1-1; D is perhaps TRBD1 (5 bases). Per the germline V gene, CDR1 is LNHNV and CDR2 is YYDKDF (reference sequence). The CDR3 consists of 16 residues. V dropped 0 bases and J dropped 0 bases, with 11 bases sitting between them. CDR3 loop: CATSRDTGFMNTEAFF. The CDR3 coding sequence is TGTGCCACCAGCAGAGATACAGGTTTCATGAACACTGAAGCTTTCTTT.

This clone has only a few counts. J is TRBJ2-5 and V is TRBV4-1, with 14 nucleotides matching TRBD2. CDR1 is MGHRA, CDR2 YSYEKL, per germline. The CDR3 is 18 residues long. J gave up 5 bases and V 2 bases, and 10 bases lay outside the gene matches. The CDR3 DNA reads TGCGCCAGCAGCCAATCCCGGACTAGCGGGAGGCTTATGGAGACCCAGTACTTC. Its protein is CASSQSRTSGRLMETQYF.

The rearrangement joins TRBV11-3 to TRBJ1-1, with D perhaps TRBD1 (6 bases). The CDR3 runs 12 residues. Trimming cost V 5 bases and J 7 bases, with 11 bases left between them. The V gene's germline CDR1 is SGHNT and CDR2 YENEEA. The CDR3 coding sequence is TGTGCCAGCAGCACCGGACAGAATGAAGCTTTCTTT. Residues: CASSTGQNEAFF.

This chain links TRBV9 with TRBJ2-1; D might be TRBD2 (5 bases). Looked up from germline, CDR1 is SGDLS and CDR2 is YYNGEE. The V gene lost 0 bases and the J gene lost 7 bases, with 5 bases spanning the gap. This CDR3 region has 12 residues. The CDR3 region has the DNA TGTGCCAGCAGCGTAGGGGAGAATGAGCAGTTCTTC. Residues: CASSVGENEQFF.

The V gene is TRBV30, the J gene TRBJ2-2, with D tentatively TRBD1 (6 bases). The germline gives CDR1 GTSNPN, CDR2 SVGIG (reference sequence). Trimming took off 0 bases at V and 6 bases at J, with 14 bases between the two ends. This CDR3 is built from 15 residues. The CDR3 nucleotides are TGTGCCTGGAGTGTGGGGGCGGGTGGGCCCGGGGAGCTGTTTTTT. The encoded protein is CAWSVGAGGPGELFF.

The chain links TRBV11-3 to TRBJ1-1; D remains ambiguous. With 3 bases removed from V and 1 base from J, the gap between germline ends came to 9 bases. The germline V gene encodes CDR1 SGHNT and CDR2 YENEEA. CDR3 length: 14 residues. In DNA, the CDR3 is TGTGCCAGCAGCTTTACAGAACCGAACACTGAAGCTTTCTTT. Translation gives CASSFTEPNTEAFF. Full variable domain (missing parts from reference TRBV11-3 and TRBJ1-1): EAGVVQSPRYKIIEKKQPVAFWCNPISGHNTLYWYLQNLGQGPELLIRYENEEAVDDSQLPKDRFSAERLKGVDSTLKIQPAELGDSAVYLCASSFTEPNTEAFFGQGTRLTVV.